Each of the 26 T cell receptor beta chains below was sequenced from the same sample in a study of T cells after yellow fever vaccination (dated by TCRdb to the late 2010s). Libraries were built with 5' RACE. The listed sequencing device is Illumina HiSeq 2500. TCRdb reran the public reads through fastp at Q25 and MiXCR, keeping productive beta chains. Identical CDR3 protein sequences are pooled into one entry, listed with their most common genes and DNA. The sample yields 450,000 to 650,000 distinct CDR3 sequences; about 13% were counted once. The top ten clones comprise 11% to 15% of the sample. The sample's treatment or condition, from its label and the paper: live attenuated yellow fever vaccine strain. The sequenced sample was PBMCs, obtained on the day of the yellow fever booster vaccination. The receptors originated from a man in his thirties or forties who received the YFV17D yellow fever vaccine.

V usage is TRBV29-1 and J usage is TRBJ2-1, with 7 bases lining up with TRBD2. Per the germline V gene, CDR1 is SQVTM and CDR2 is ANQGSEA. Unmatched junction bases numbered 16, after V lost 6 bases and J lost 8 bases. CDR3 length: 15 amino acids. CDR3 nucleotides: TGCAGCGTCGACCAAGCGGGACCCCACCTCGATGAGCAGTTCTTC. Its protein product is CSVDQAGPHLDEQFF.

The chain joins TRBV25-1 to TRBJ2-2; D is uncertain. Deletions cut 5 bases from V and 5 bases from J, with 18 bases between. This CDR3 spans 16 amino acids. Looked up from germline, CDR1 is MGHDK and CDR2 is SYGVNS. The CDR3 loop is CASSTPLLQGTGELFF. CDR3 nucleotides: TGTGCCAGCAGTACCCCTTTGCTACAAGGGACCGGGGAGCTGTTTTTT.

This clonotype was seen a few times. The rearrangement uses TRBV19 and TRBJ2-3; D gene uncertain. V was shortened by 7 bases and J by 8 bases, with 13 bases between the two germline ends. Germline V gene lookup returns CDR1 LNHDA and CDR2 SQIVND (reference sequence). CDR3 length: 12 residues. CDR3 DNA sequence: TGTGCCAGTAAAGGACCCACCGTTACGCAGTATTTT. Translation gives CASKGPTVTQYF.

This clonotype was counted at least ten times. This chain links TRBV28 with TRBJ2-1; 7 bases are shared with TRBD2. The CDR3 has 16 residues. Germline trimming cut 4 bases from V and 6 bases from J; bases unmatched to any gene: 12. The germline V gene encodes CDR1 MDHEN and CDR2 SYDVKM. DNA for the CDR3: TGTGCCAGCAGTTCCGTTTCGCGGGAGTTCGGCAATGAGCAGTTCTTC. Residues: CASSSVSREFGNEQFF.

The chain employs TRBV29-1 and TRBJ2-1; 8 bases align to TRBD1. The germline V gene has CDR1 SQVTM and CDR2 ANQGSEA. J lost 9 bases, V lost 7 bases, and 11 bases had no gene match. This CDR3 contains 13 residues. The CDR3 spells CSGWTGIKVEQFF. The DNA for the CDR3 is TGCAGCGGATGGACAGGGATTAAGGTTGAGCAGTTCTTC.

There are a few counts of this clonotype. The V gene is TRBV28, the J gene TRBJ1-6; 9 bases match TRBD1. The CDR3 loop spans 13 amino acids. In germline, CDR1 is MDHEN, CDR2 SYDVKM. Trimming took 7 bases from V and 11 from J; bases not matched to a gene: 6. The CDR3 sequence is CASIGTGRPPLHF. The CDR3, as DNA: TGTGCCAGCATTGGGACAGGGAGGCCACCCCTCCACTTT. The full variable domain, in which reference TRBV28 and TRBJ1-6 provide the parts outside the CDR3, is DVKVTQSSRYLVKRTGEKVFLECVQDMDHENMFWYRQDPGLGLRLIYFSYDVKMKEKGDIPEGYSVSREKKERFSLILESASTNQTSMYLCASIGTGRPPLHFGNGTRLTVT.

The CDR3 DNA follows: TGTGCCAGCACCGAAGGACAGGGCTACGAGCAGTACTTC. This codes for CASTEGQGYEQYF. This chain connects TRBV27 to TRBJ2-7; 8 nucleotides agree with TRBD1. V dropped 7 bases and J dropped 3; count of bases not matched to a gene: 5. CDR3 length: 13 amino acids. CDR1 and CDR2 (germline): MNHEY, SMNVEV (reference sequence).

This clonotype was counted only a few times. The V gene is TRBV5-1, the J gene TRBJ2-7; 7 nucleotides align to TRBD1. V was clipped by 4 bases and J by 3 bases; unmatched bases: 10. CDR1 SGHRS and CDR2 YFSETQ come from the germline V gene. The CDR3 loop spans 15 amino acids. The CDR3 loop reads CASSPPGQTYYEQYF. The DNA for the CDR3 is TGCGCCAGCAGCCCCCCGGGACAGACCTACTACGAGCAGTACTTC.

The table lists this clonotype with a few counts. Likely a read error: the CDR3 ends without its conserved phenylalanine or tryptophan. The rearrangement joins TRBV6-2 or TRBV6-3 to TRBJ2-3; D is uncertain. The CDR3 loop spans 12 amino acids. The V end lost 2 bases, the J end lost 4 bases, and 4 bases lay between the germline ends. CDR1 is MNHEY and CDR2 is SVGEGT in the germline V gene. CDR3 sequence reads: CASSYGSDTQYL. Here the CDR3 DNA reads TGTGCCAGCAGTTACGGGTCAGATACGCAGTATCTT.

In this sample, this clonotype turned up many times. The rearrangement joins TRBV5-4 to TRBJ2-1; perhaps TRBD2 as D (6 bases). Germline-derived CDR1 and CDR2 are SGHNT and YYREEE (reference sequence). The CDR3 is 15 amino acids. V lost 4 bases and J lost 0, with 11 bases in between. The CDR3 here is CASSVDGSSYNEQFF. The CDR3 region has the DNA TGTGCCAGCAGCGTGGACGGGAGCTCCTACAATGAGCAGTTCTTC.

This chain uses TRBV11-2 with TRBJ2-3, with unresolved D. The CDR3 is 12 amino acids. V lost 6 bases to trimming and J lost 4 bases, with 8 bases between them. The germline gives CDR1 SGHAT, CDR2 FQNNGV. The chain's CDR3 is CASRHGADTQYF. CDR3 coding DNA: TGTGCCAGCAGACACGGAGCAGATACGCAGTATTTT.

This sequence joins TRBV15 and TRBJ2-2; D is undetermined. The germline V and J ends were trimmed by 0 bases and 2 bases, with 4 bases remaining between them. The CDR3 extends over 14 amino acids. Germline values: CDR1 LNHNV, CDR2 YYDKDF (reference sequence). The CDR3 region is CATSRDSNTGELFF. CDR3 nucleotides: TGTGCCACCAGCAGAGACAGCAACACCGGGGAGCTGTTTTTT.

This clonotype was counted at least ten times. This chain connects TRBV5-1 to TRBJ1-5, with a weak D call TRBD1 (6 bases). The germline V gene encodes CDR1 SGHRS and CDR2 YFSETQ. The V gene lost 2 bases and the J gene lost 5 bases, with 14 bases spanning the gap. The CDR3 covers 15 residues. For the CDR3, the DNA is TGCGCCAGCAGCTTAGGGGGTCGGGGCGATCAGCCCCAGCATTTT. Protein product: CASSLGGRGDQPQHF.

This clonotype appeared many times. This sequence joins TRBV20-1 and TRBJ2-2; D possibly corresponds to TRBD1 (5 bases). The length of the CDR3 is 13 residues. The V end lost 1 base, the J end lost 4 bases, and 7 bases lay between the germline ends. Germline assignment: CDR1 DFQATT and CDR2 SNEGSKA (reference sequence). CDR3 protein: CSARVRGTGELFF. Here the CDR3 DNA reads TGCAGTGCTAGAGTTAGGGGCACCGGGGAGCTGTTTTTT.

This clonotype was observed at least ten times. This chain uses TRBV29-1 with TRBJ2-6, with D unresolved. The length of the CDR3 is 13 residues. Germline V gives CDR1 SQVTM, CDR2 ANQGSEA. Trimming stripped 4 bases from V and 4 bases from J, with 8 bases between. CDR3 nucleotides: TGCAGCGTTGTCAGGTCAGGGGCCAACGTCCTGACTTTC. It translates to CSVVRSGANVLTF.

This rearrangement joins TRBV9 to TRBJ1-3, with a weak D call TRBD1 (5 bases). Germline V gives CDR1 SGDLS, CDR2 YYNGEE. This CDR3 is built from 15 residues. V lost 4 bases, J lost 2 bases, and 13 bases lay in between. The CDR3 DNA reads TGTGCCAGCAGCACGGGCCAGGGCCCTGGAAACACCATATATTTT. Translated: CASSTGQGPGNTIYF.

For the CDR3, the DNA is TGTGCCAGCAGCTTCCTCGCCGGGACGGGGTCCTACGAGCAGTACTTC. The encoded protein is CASSFLAGTGSYEQYF. This chain uses TRBV5-4 with TRBJ2-7, with D possibly called TRBD1 or TRBD2 (5 bases each). V lost 2 bases, J lost 1 base, and 16 bases lay in between. From germline, CDR1 is SGHNT and CDR2 YYREEE (reference sequence). CDR3 length equals 16 residues.

This clonotype was counted many times. This chain uses TRBV15 with TRBJ1-4; maybe TRBD1 (5 bases). V was pared by 0 bases and J by 8 bases, with 16 bases between. This CDR3 is built from 16 residues. In germline, CDR1 is LNHNV, CDR2 YYDKDF (reference sequence). CDR3 residues: CATSRDRGREGEKLFF. Here the CDR3 DNA reads TGTGCCACCAGCAGAGATCGAGGCAGGGAGGGAGAAAAACTGTTTTTT.

The rearrangement joins TRBV7-2 to TRBJ2-5; TRBD1 agrees at 8 bases. From germline, CDR1 is SGHTA and CDR2 FQGNSA. The V gene end was trimmed by 0 bases and the J gene end by 1 base; junction bases not matched to a gene: 4. This CDR3 spans 16 amino acids. The CDR3 region is CASSLAGTGAQETQYF. CDR3 DNA: TGTGCCAGCAGCTTAGCGGGGACAGGAGCCCAAGAGACCCAGTACTTC.

This sequence joins TRBV20-1 and TRBJ2-7; either TRBD1 or TRBD2 may supply D (5 bases each). The V gene's germline CDR1 is DFQATT and CDR2 SNEGSKA (reference sequence). The CDR3 has 13 amino acids. The V end was cut by 1 base, the J end by 2 bases, with 9 bases between. The CDR3 loop is CSARAGPPYEQYF. CDR3 sequence (DNA): TGCAGTGCTAGAGCGGGGCCCCCCTACGAGCAGTACTTC.

V usage is TRBV10-3 and J usage is TRBJ2-7; TRBD1 aligns across 8 bases. V gave up 3 bases and J gave up 6 bases; unmatched junction bases: 10. CDR1 ENHRY and CDR2 SYGVKD come from the germline V gene. This CDR3 is 15 amino acids long. CDR3 protein: CAISDGTGLRPEQYF. The CDR3 DNA sequence: TGTGCCATCAGTGACGGGACAGGCCTACGACCCGAGCAGTACTTC.

This clonotype showed up just a few times. The V gene is TRBV20-1, the J gene TRBJ2-7, with D perhaps TRBD1 (6 bases). In germline, CDR1 is DFQATT, CDR2 SNEGSKA (reference sequence). This CDR3 is built from 13 residues. The V gene lost 7 bases and the J gene lost 2 bases, with 15 bases spanning the gap. The CDR3 nucleotides read TGCAGTGTAAAGACAGGTCGGGCCTACGAGCAGTACTTC. Translation gives CSVKTGRAYEQYF.

Many counts were recorded for this clonotype. V and J are TRBV18 and TRBJ1-1, with no clear D. V lost 1 base, J lost 3 bases, and 12 bases lay in between. Germline V CDR1 and CDR2: KGHSH, LQKENI. This CDR3 has 15 amino acids. The CDR3 sequence: CASSPQGPPDTEAFF. The CDR3 DNA is TGTGCCAGCTCACCACAGGGTCCCCCCGACACTGAAGCTTTCTTT.

This clonotype was seen a handful of times. J is TRBJ2-2 and V is TRBV7-2; D is possibly TRBD1 (5 bases). Germline CDR1 SGHTA, CDR2 FQGNSA. The CDR3 totals 15 residues. Trimming took 3 bases from V and 3 from J, leaving 11 bases between them. The CDR3 bases are TGTGCCAGCAGCTTTGCAGGGATCTACACCGGGGAGCTGTTTTTT. Its protein product is CASSFAGIYTGELFF.

The chain employs TRBV6-1 and TRBJ1-2; 7 nucleotides agree with TRBD1. Trimming at V came to 6 bases and at J to 4 bases, leaving 11 bases not matched to a gene. Germline values: CDR1 MNHNS, CDR2 SASEGT. This CDR3 is built from 15 residues. CDR3 DNA sequence: TGTGCCAGCAGCGACCGGGGGCAGGGGGGCTATGGCTACACCTTC. This translates into CASSDRGQGGYGYTF.

The CDR3 DNA follows: TGTGCCAGCACTAGCCTAGCGCCGGACTCCTACAATGAGCAGTTCTTC. Translation gives CASTSLAPDSYNEQFF. V is TRBV6-2 or TRBV6-3 and J is TRBJ2-1; maybe TRBD2 (6 bases). Trimming took off 7 bases at V and 0 bases at J, with 16 bases between the two ends. This CDR3 region has 16 residues. Germline assignment: CDR1 MNHEY and CDR2 SVGEGT.